The 20 T cell receptor beta chains below come from one sample, sequenced in a study of immune characterization of retroperitoneal liposarcoma. MiXCR, applied by TCRdb to the PCR reads, yields one record per CDR3 protein. The repertoire has some 9,600 distinct CDR3 sequences, around a quarter of them found once; the top ten carry 15% to 20%. Sequencing was done on a sample of blood. The receptors come from a male donor with retroperitoneal liposarcoma.

This clonotype has just a few counts. The chain has TRBV4-1 and TRBJ2-1; 11 bases line up with TRBD2. V was clipped by 1 base and J by 4 bases; unmatched bases: 0. The CDR3 contains 15 residues. Germline V gives CDR1 MGHRA, CDR2 YSYEKL. CDR3 coding DNA: TGCGCCAGCAGCCAAGGGACTAGCGGGTACAATGAGCAGTTCTTC. This gives the protein CASSQGTSGYNEQFF.

This clonotype was seen only once. The chain carries TRBV3-1 and TRBJ2-5; tentative D call: TRBD2 (5 bases). Germline lookup yields CDR1 LGHDT and CDR2 YNNKEL (reference sequence). This CDR3 is 16 amino acids long. Deletions cut 6 bases from V and 2 bases from J, with 19 bases between. CDR3 sequence (DNA): TGTGCCAGCAGTCGCGGTGGAGGTGGCGCGCAAGAGACCCAGTACTTC. This sequence encodes CASSRGGGGAQETQYF.

This clonotype was detected many times. This chain links TRBV6-1 with TRBJ2-4; tentatively, D is TRBD2 (6 bases). Trimming stripped 2 bases from V and 0 bases from J, with 14 bases between. CDR1 and CDR2 (germline): MNHNS, SASEGT. CDR3 length: 17 amino acids. CDR3 DNA: TGTGCCAGCAGTGAATCGCGGGGATGGGGAGCCAAAAACATTCAGTACTTC. Translation: CASSESRGWGAKNIQYF.

The V call is TRBV29-1, the J call TRBJ1-3; possibly TRBD1 for D (5 bases). This CDR3 spans 14 amino acids. V lost 8 bases and J lost 4, with 18 bases in between. CDR1 SQVTM and CDR2 ANQGSEA come from the germline V gene. In DNA, the CDR3 is TGCAGCTACGTCGGGGGTTACGGCGGAAACACCATATATTTT. Its protein is CSYVGGYGGNTIYF.

V and J are TRBV7-2 and TRBJ2-3, with D perhaps matching TRBD1 (5 bases). The J call may not be correct, given that the DNA end is closer to TRBJ2-7. The length of the CDR3 is 12 residues. Germline-derived CDR1 and CDR2 are SGHTA and FQGNSA. CDR3 DNA sequence: TGTGCCAGCAGCTTCCAGGGCTACGAGCAGTACTTC. This translates into CASSFQGYEQYF.

This clonotype is large by share. This sequence joins TRBV6-1 and TRBJ2-5; 9 nucleotides align to TRBD1. Per the germline V gene, CDR1 is MNHNS and CDR2 is SASEGT. The CDR3 consists of 14 residues. The V segment lost 7 bases and the J segment 2 bases; nucleotides outside the gene matches: 5. CDR3 in DNA: TGTGCCAGCACCCCGGACAGGGGACAAGAGACCCAGTACTTC. It specifies CASTPDRGQETQYF.

This chain joins TRBV12-3 or TRBV12-4 and TRBJ2-5; 7 bases are shared with TRBD2. This CDR3 has 13 residues. J gave up 6 bases and V 6 bases, and 7 bases lay outside the gene matches. The CDR3 region is CASSGLVGKTQYF. The CDR3 nucleotides read TGTGCCAGCAGCGGACTAGTTGGAAAGACCCAGTACTTC.

This clonotype was found a few times. The chain employs TRBV5-4 and TRBJ2-2, with 8 bases aligning to TRBD2. Germline V CDR1 and CDR2: SGHNT, YYREEE (reference sequence). With 3 bases clipped from V and 0 bases from J, the junction kept 7 bases outside the gene matches. The CDR3 totals 17 residues. This CDR3 reads CASSSGGGGPNTGELFF. In DNA, the CDR3 is TGTGCCAGCAGCTCGGGGGGGGGCGGCCCGAACACCGGGGAGCTGTTTTTT.

CDR3 coding DNA: TGTGCCAGCCGGGGTGAGGGGCAGTACTTC. Translated: CASRGEGQYF. J is TRBJ2-7 and V is TRBV6-7; tentatively, D is TRBD2 (5 bases). TRBV6-7 is marked as an open reading frame, function uncertain. This CDR3 is built from 10 residues. Trimming took 8 bases from V and 9 from J, leaving 11 bases between them.

This clonotype was observed at least ten times. V usage is TRBV6-4 and J usage is TRBJ2-1, with 11 nucleotides matching TRBD2. The ends lost 0 bases at V and 6 bases at J; junction bases unmatched: 1. Germline CDR1 MRHNA, CDR2 SNTAGT. This CDR3 spans 15 amino acids. CDR3: CASSDSSGGANEQFF. The CDR3 DNA is TGTGCCAGCAGTGACTCTAGCGGGGGGGCCAATGAGCAGTTCTTC.

In its sample, this clonotype is hyperexpanded. This rearrangement joins TRBV6-1 to TRBJ2-2, with 7 bases matching TRBD1. This CDR3 is 17 amino acids long. Germline V gene data show CDR1 as MNHNS and CDR2 as SASEGT. Losses at the gene ends were 6 bases for V and 0 bases for J; bases not matched to a gene: 10. The CDR3 nucleotides read TGTGCCAGCAGCTCGGACGCCGGGACAGCGAACACCGGGGAGCTGTTTTTT. Encoded protein: CASSSDAGTANTGELFF.

This clonotype was observed many times. The gene calls are TRBV29-1 and TRBJ1-2, with D perhaps matching TRBD1 (6 bases). V gave up 7 bases and J gave up 5 bases, with 11 bases separating them. This CDR3 comprises 11 residues. The germline V gene has CDR1 SQVTM and CDR2 ANQGSEA. CDR3 sequence reads: CSETGRYGYTF. The CDR3 DNA is TGCAGCGAGACAGGACGGTATGGCTACACCTTC.

This clonotype was counted many times. This rearrangement joins TRBV6-1 to TRBJ2-5; D uncertain. Trimming left V 2 bases short and J 12 bases short, with 13 bases between. The CDR3 has 12 amino acids. The germline CDR1 and CDR2 sequences are MNHNS and SASEGT. CDR3 nucleotide sequence: TGTGCCAGCAGTGAAATAACCGCATGGGAGTACTTC. This codes for CASSEITAWEYF.

As DNA, the CDR3 is TGTGCCAGCAGCTCCTCCCGAGGGGACAGGTTATCCGGGGAAGAGACCCAGTACTTC. Protein: CASSSSRGDRLSGEETQYF. The chain uses TRBV11-3 and TRBJ2-5; 8 nucleotides line up with TRBD1. Trimming cost V 4 bases and J 3 bases; bases outside gene matches: 19. Germline-derived CDR1 and CDR2 are SGHNT and YENEEA. The CDR3 is 19 residues long.

V is TRBV7-2 and J is TRBJ2-1, with a weak D call TRBD2 (6 bases). Germline assignment: CDR1 SGHTA and CDR2 FQGNSA. The CDR3 sequence is 12 residues long. V was shortened by 2 bases and J by 11 bases, with 10 bases between the two germline ends. The CDR3 sequence is CASSLHGTQQFF. DNA of the CDR3: TGTGCCAGCAGCTTACATGGGACTCAGCAGTTCTTC.

The chain couples TRBV5-1 to TRBJ2-2; TRBD2 matches 9 bases. Losses at the gene ends were 0 bases for V and 6 bases for J; bases not matched to a gene: 6. The germline V gene encodes CDR1 SGHRS and CDR2 YFSETQ. The length of the CDR3 is 16 residues. The CDR3 reads CASSLGASGISGELFF. CDR3 sequence (DNA): TGCGCCAGCAGCTTGGGTGCTAGCGGGATCTCCGGGGAGCTGTTTTTT.

The chain uses TRBV7-3 and TRBJ2-5; 7 nucleotides line up with TRBD1. The assigned J gene may be wrong: the sequence end matches TRBJ2-4 better. This CDR3 spans 17 amino acids. Germline loops: CDR1 SGHTA, CDR2 FQGTGA. CDR3 region: CALQGQGEGGAKNIQYF. Here the CDR3 DNA reads TGTGCCTTACAGGGGCAGGGAGAAGGGGGAGCCAAAAACATTCAGTACTTC.

This chain uses TRBV11-1 with TRBJ2-1, with 10 bases lining up with TRBD2. The J call is in doubt because the DNA end fits TRBJ2-5 better. CDR1 is SGHAT, CDR2 FQDESV, per germline (reference sequence). This CDR3 is 15 amino acids long. The CDR3, as DNA: TGTGCCAGCAGCTTAGGGCTAGCGGGAGAAGAGACCCAGTACTTC. Its translation: CASSLGLAGEETQYF.

This clonotype has ten or more counts. The chain employs TRBV27 and TRBJ1-2; no reliable D call. The CDR3 loop spans 14 amino acids. The V gene's germline CDR1 is MNHEY and CDR2 SMNVEV (reference sequence). V gave up 4 bases and J gave up 0 bases, with 9 bases separating them. CDR3 bases: TGTGCCAGCAGTTGGAGGGCTTCTAACTATGGCTACACCTTC. Translation: CASSWRASNYGYTF.

V is TRBV11-2 and J is TRBJ2-1; 13 bases are shared with TRBD2. The DNA end is more similar to TRBJ2-7, so the J call may be wrong. The CDR3 sequence is 16 residues long. The V gene's germline CDR1 is SGHAT and CDR2 FQNNGV. CDR3 DNA sequence: TGTGCCAGCAGCCCGCCGGGACTAGCGGGATTGTACGAGCAGTACTTC. Its protein is CASSPPGLAGLYEQYF.